This TCR beta chain originates from a study of circulating and synovial CD4+ cells in juvenile arthritis. Broader study findings: Measured synovium overlap likely understates the true shared repertoire. Circulating pathogenic-like and bulk T cells looked alike by Vbeta family usage.

The CDR3 runs 15 residues. V was pared by 0 bases and J by 7 bases, with 6 bases of the junction left unmatched. From germline, CDR1 is SGHRS and CDR2 YFSETQ. Profiled with immunoSEQ multiplex PCR; TCRdb holds only in-frame clones, not every one. The sample gives 30,000 to 40,000 clones, 95% to 96% of which show up once; approximately 0.17% is in the top ten. Details on this clone: Its antigen is still unknown.

Sequenced material: CD4+ T cells from blood. The clonotype comes from a human donor with juvenile idiopathic arthritis. The chain couples TRBV5-1 to TRBJ1-5; TRBD1 matches at 8 bases. CDR3 protein: CASSLAGGQPQPQHF. DNA of the CDR3: TGCGCCAGCAGCTTGGCAGGGGGCCAACCACAGCCCCAGCATTTT.